The entry below gives a single T cell receptor beta chain sequence along with its context. These data are taken from a study of blood T cell repertoires in COVID-19. TCRdb's copy holds only in-frame clones and misses some; the assay was immunoSEQ multiplex PCR. The sample includes about 150,000 clones, about 83% of them seen just once. CDR1 and CDR2 (germline): MGHRA, YSYEKL. The CDR3 covers 15 residues. The V segment lost 1 base and the J segment 4 bases; nucleotides outside the gene matches: 5. Sequencing was carried out using peripheral blood. The chain carries TRBV4-1 and TRBJ2-7; 9 nucleotides match TRBD2. This receptor was taken from a man aged 25-45 years with COVID-19, enrolled during active disease. CDR3 DNA: TGCGCCAGCAGCCAAGGTAGTAGCGGGAGTTACGAGCAGTACTTC. The encoded protein is CASSQGSSGSYEQYF.